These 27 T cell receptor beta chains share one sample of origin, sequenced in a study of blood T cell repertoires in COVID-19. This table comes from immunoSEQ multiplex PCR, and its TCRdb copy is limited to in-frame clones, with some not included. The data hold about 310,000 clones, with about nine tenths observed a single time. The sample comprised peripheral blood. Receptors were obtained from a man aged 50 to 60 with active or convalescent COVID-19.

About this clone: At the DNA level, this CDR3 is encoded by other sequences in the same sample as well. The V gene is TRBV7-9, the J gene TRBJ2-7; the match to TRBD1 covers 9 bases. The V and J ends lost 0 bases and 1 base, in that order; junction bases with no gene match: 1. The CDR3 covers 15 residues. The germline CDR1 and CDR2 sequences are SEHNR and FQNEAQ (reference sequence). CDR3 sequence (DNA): TGTGCCAGCAGCTTAGCCGGGACAGGGTCCTACGAGCAGTACTTC. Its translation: CASSLAGTGSYEQYF.

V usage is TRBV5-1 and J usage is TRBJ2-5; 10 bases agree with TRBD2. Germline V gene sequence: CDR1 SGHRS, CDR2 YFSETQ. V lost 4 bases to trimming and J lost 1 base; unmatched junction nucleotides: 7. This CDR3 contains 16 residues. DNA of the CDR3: TGCGCCAGCAGCGGCGCTAGCGGGAGTCTCCAAGAGACCCAGTACTTC. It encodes CASSGASGSLQETQYF.

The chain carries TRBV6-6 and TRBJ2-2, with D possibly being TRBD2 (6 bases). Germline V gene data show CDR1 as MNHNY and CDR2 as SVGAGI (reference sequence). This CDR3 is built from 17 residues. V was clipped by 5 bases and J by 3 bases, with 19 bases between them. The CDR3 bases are TGTGCCAGCAGTCCCCGATCGGACGGAGGGGACACCGGGGAGCTGTTTTTT. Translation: CASSPRSDGGDTGELFF.

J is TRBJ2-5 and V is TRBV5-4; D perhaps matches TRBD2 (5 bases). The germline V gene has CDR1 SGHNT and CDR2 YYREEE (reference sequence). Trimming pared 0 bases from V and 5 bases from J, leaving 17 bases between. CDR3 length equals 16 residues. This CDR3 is CASSLGWTDGSETQYF. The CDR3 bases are TGTGCCAGCAGCTTGGGTTGGACTGATGGGTCGGAGACCCAGTACTTC.

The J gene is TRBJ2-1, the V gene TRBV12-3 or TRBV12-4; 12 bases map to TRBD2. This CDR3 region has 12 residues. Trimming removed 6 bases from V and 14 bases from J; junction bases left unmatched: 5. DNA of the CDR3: TGTGCCAGCAGCTTGACTAGCGGGAGAGAGTTCTTC. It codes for CASSLTSGREFF.

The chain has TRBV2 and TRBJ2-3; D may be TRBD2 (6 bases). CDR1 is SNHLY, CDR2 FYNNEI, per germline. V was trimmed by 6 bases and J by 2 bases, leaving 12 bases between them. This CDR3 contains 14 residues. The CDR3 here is CASRSGTPTDTQYF. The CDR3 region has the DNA TGTGCCAGCAGATCCGGGACTCCCACAGATACGCAGTATTTT.

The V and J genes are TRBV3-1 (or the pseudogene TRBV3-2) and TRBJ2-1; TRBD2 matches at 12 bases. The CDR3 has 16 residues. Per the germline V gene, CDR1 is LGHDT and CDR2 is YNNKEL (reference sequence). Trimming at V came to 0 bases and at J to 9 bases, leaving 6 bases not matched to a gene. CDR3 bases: TGTGCCAGCAGCCAAGATAGACTAGCGGGGGTCGGTGAGCAGTTCTTC. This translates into CASSQDRLAGVGEQFF.

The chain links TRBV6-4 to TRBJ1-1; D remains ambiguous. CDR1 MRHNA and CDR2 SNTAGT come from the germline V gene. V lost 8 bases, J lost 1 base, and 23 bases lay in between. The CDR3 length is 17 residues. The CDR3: CASRFMGPGQANTEAFF. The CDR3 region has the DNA TGTGCCAGCCGGTTTATGGGCCCTGGGCAAGCGAACACTGAAGCTTTCTTT.

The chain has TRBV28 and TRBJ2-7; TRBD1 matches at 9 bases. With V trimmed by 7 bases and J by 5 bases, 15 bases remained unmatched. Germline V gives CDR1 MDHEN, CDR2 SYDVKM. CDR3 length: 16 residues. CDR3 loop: CASTAPGTGTIHEQYF. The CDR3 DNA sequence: TGTGCCAGCACCGCCCCGGGGACAGGGACTATCCACGAGCAGTACTTC.

CDR3 loop: CASTKYVDTDTQYF. CDR3 coding DNA: TGTGCCAGCACCAAGTACGTAGACACAGATACGCAGTATTTT. The chain couples TRBV7-2 to TRBJ2-3; D remains unclear. Trimming cost V 7 bases and J 2 bases, with 13 bases left between them. CDR3 length: 14 residues. Germline values: CDR1 SGHTA, CDR2 FQGNSA.

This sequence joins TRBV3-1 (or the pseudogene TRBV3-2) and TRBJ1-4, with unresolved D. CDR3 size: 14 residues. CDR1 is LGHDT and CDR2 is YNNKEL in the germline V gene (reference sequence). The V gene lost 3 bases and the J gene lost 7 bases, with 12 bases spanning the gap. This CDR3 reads CASSHTEVVEKLFF. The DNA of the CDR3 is TGTGCCAGCAGCCACACTGAGGTGGTTGAAAAACTGTTTTTT.

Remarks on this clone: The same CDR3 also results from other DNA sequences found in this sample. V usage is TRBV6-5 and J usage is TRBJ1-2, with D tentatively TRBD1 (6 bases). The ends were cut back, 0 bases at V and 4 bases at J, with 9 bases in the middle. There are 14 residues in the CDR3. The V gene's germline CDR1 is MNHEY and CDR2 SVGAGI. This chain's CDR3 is CASSYSTGIYGYTF. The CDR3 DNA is TGTGCCAGCAGTTACTCAACAGGGATCTATGGCTACACCTTC.

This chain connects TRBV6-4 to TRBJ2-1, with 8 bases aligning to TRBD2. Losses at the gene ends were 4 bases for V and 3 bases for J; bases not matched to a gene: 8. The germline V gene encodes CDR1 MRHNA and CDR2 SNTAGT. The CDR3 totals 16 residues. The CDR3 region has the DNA TGTGCCAGCAGTGTGGCGGGAGGATCCCTCTACAATGAGCAGTTCTTC. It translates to CASSVAGGSLYNEQFF.

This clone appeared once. CDR3 residues: CASRRDTGGGWETQYF. The CDR3 DNA is TGTGCCAGCAGACGAGATACAGGGGGCGGGTGGGAGACCCAGTACTTC. The gene calls are TRBV5-5 and TRBJ2-5, with 9 bases aligning to TRBD1. V lost 5 bases and J lost 5; bases outside the gene matches: 13. The CDR3 has 16 amino acids. Germline V gene lookup returns CDR1 SGHKS and CDR2 YYEKEE (reference sequence).

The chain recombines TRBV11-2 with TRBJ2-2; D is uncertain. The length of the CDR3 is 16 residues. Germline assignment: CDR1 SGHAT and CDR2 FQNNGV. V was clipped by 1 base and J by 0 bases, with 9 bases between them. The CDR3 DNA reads TGTGCCAGCAGCTTAGTACGGGTCCCGAACACCGGGGAGCTGTTTTTT. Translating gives CASSLVRVPNTGELFF.

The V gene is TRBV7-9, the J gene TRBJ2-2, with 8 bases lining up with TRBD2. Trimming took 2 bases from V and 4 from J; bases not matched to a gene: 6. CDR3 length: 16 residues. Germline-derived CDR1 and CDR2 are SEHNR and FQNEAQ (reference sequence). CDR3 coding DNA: TGTGCCAGCAGCTTATACTCCGGGACTAGCACCGGGGAGCTGTTTTTT. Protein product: CASSLYSGTSTGELFF. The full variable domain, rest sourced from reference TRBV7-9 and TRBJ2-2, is DTGVSQNPRHKITKRGQNVTFRCDPISEHNRLYWYRQTLGQGPEFLTYFQNEAQLEKSRLLSDRFSAERPKGSFSTLEIQRTEQGDSAMYLCASSLYSGTSTGELFFGEGSRLTVL.

CDR3 region: CASSTGQGNNSPLHF. The CDR3 DNA follows: TGTGCCAGCAGCACTGGACAGGGGAATAATTCACCCCTCCACTTT. The chain is built from TRBV7-2 and TRBJ1-6; TRBD1 matches at 9 bases. Germline V gene sequence: CDR1 SGHTA, CDR2 FQGNSA. The CDR3 loop spans 15 amino acids. J gave up 5 bases and V 5 bases, and 4 bases lay outside the gene matches.

The CDR3 DNA reads TGTGCCAGCAGCCTACAGGGGGCCAATCAGCCCCAGCATTTT. Residues: CASSLQGANQPQHF. The chain is built from TRBV7-8 and TRBJ1-5, with 9 nucleotides matching TRBD1. CDR1 is SGHVS, CDR2 FQNEAQ, per germline. This CDR3 has 14 amino acids. J gave up 3 bases and V 5 bases, and 2 bases lay outside the gene matches.

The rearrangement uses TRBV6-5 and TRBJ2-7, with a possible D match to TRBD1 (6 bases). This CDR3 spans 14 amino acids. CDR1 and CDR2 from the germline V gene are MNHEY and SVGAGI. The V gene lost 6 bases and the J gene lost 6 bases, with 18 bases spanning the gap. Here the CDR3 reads CASRDPGQYSEQYF. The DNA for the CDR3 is TGTGCCAGCAGGGACCCGGGACAATACAGCGAGCAGTACTTC.

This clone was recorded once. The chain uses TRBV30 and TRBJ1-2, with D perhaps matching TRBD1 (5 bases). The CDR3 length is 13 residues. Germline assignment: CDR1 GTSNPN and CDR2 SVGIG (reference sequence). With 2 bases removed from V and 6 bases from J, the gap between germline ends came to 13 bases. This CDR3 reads CAWSPSTVNGYTF. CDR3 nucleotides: TGTGCCTGGAGTCCATCGACAGTAAATGGCTACACCTTC.

The CDR3 nucleotides read TGTGCCAGCAGCCCCAGACAGGGAAACCTATACGAGCAGTACTTC. It codes for CASSPRQGNLYEQYF. The V gene is TRBV7-6, the J gene TRBJ2-7, with 7 nucleotides matching TRBD1. Germline V gene sequence: CDR1 SGHVS, CDR2 FNYEAQ. The trim removed 5 bases at V and 4 bases at J, leaving 11 bases unmatched. The CDR3 covers 15 residues.

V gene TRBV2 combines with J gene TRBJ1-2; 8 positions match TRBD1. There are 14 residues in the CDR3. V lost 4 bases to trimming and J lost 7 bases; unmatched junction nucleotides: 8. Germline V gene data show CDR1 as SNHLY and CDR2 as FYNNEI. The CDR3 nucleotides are TGTGCCAGCAGTGTCTCGGACAGGGTCTCTGGCTACACCTTC. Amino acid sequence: CASSVSDRVSGYTF.

In DNA, the CDR3 is TGTGCCAGAAGTTTCGATAGGCGGGAAGCTTTCTTT. This encodes CARSFDRREAFF. This chain joins TRBV5-3 and TRBJ1-1; D is unresolved. TRBV5-3 falls under the ORF class, with uncertain function. This CDR3 spans 12 amino acids. V dropped 5 bases and J dropped 8 bases, with 13 bases sitting between them.

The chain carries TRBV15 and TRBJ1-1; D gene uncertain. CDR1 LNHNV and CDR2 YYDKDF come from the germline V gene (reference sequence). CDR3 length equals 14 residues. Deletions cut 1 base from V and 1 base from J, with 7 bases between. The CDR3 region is CATSRGSGNTEAFF. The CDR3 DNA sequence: TGTGCCACCAGCAGAGGTAGCGGGAACACTGAAGCTTTCTTT. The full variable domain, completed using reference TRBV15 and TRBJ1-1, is DAMVIQNPRYQVTQFGKPVTLSCSQTLNHNVMYWYQQKSSQAPKLLFHYYDKDFNNEADTPDNFQSRRPNTSFCFLDIRSPGLGDTAMYLCATSRGSGNTEAFFGQGTRLTVV.

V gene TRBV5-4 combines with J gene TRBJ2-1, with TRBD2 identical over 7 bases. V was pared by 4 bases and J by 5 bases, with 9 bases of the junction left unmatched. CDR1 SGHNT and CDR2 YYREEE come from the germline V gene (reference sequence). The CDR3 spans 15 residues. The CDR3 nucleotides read TGTGCCAGCAGCCCGAGAAGGGGAGGGAACAATGAGCAGTTCTTC. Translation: CASSPRRGGNNEQFF.

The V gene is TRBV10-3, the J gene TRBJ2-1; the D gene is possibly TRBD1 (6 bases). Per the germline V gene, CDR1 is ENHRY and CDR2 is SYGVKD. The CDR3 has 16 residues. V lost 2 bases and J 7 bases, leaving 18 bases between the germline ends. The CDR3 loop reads CAISEPDRTGRNEQFF. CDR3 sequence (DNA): TGTGCCATCAGTGAGCCCGACAGGACTGGTAGGAATGAGCAGTTCTTC.

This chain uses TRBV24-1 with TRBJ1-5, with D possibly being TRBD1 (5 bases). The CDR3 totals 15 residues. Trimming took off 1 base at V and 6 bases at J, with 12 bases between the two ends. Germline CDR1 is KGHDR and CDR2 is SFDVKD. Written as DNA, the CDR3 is TGTGCCACCAGTGATTTCGGCCAGGGAGGTCAGCCCCAGCATTTT. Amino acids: CATSDFGQGGQPQHF.